This T cell receptor beta chain was retrieved from a study of cytomegalovirus exposure and HLA in healthy donors. Germline V gene data show CDR1 as SGHVS and CDR2 as FNYEAQ. This CDR3 contains 15 residues. The trim removed 5 bases at V and 7 bases at J, leaving 7 bases unmatched. Among the donors, all were healthy bone marrow donors. Regarding the study as a whole: Reportedly, a later analysis found an Asian-associated ancestry cluster had fewer N-insertions than the roughly 700-donor mean. Investigators reported 150 to 200 TCR beta chains as tied to cytomegalovirus. The sole available immune exposure information was CMV serostatus.

The PCR ran on 60 Vbeta and 13 Jbeta primers. Here immunoSEQ multiplex PCR was the method, and the copy in TCRdb shows in-frame clones only, minus some. Altogether about 110,000 clones are present, over 70% being singletons, with the ten largest covering roughly 9.2%. This clone appeared a few times. Its matching antigen is unknown. Sequencing was carried out using PBMCs. This TCR derives from a middle-aged woman in good health and CMV-seropositive. V and J are TRBV7-6 and TRBJ2-1; 11 nucleotides line up with TRBD2. CDR3: CASSARTSGLNEQFF. The DNA of the CDR3 is TGTGCCAGCAGCGCCCGGACTAGCGGGCTGAATGAGCAGTTCTTC.